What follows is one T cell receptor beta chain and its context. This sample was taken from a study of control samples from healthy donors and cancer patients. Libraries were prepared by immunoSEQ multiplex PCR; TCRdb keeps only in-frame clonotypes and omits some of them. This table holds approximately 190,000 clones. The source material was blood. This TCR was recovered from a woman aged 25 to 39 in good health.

The CDR3 region is CASSPLILKTGADYGYTF. CDR3 DNA: TGTGCCAGCTCACCACTCATCCTTAAGACGGGGGCGGACTATGGCTACACCTTC. V gene TRBV18 combines with J gene TRBJ1-2, with TRBD1 as a possible D gene (6 bases). V shed 1 base and J shed 3 bases, with 21 bases lying between them. Germline V lookup: CDR1 KGHSH, CDR2 LQKENI. CDR3 size: 18 residues.